Included here is one TCR beta chain sequence, with context. This specimen belongs to a study of blood T cell repertoires in COVID-19. As for the study in general: Samples representing acute and convalescent COVID-19 were sourced from the United States, Italy and Spain. T cells, B-cell-depleted T cells, or PBMCs provided the cDNA or gDNA that served as material.

The CDR3 is made up of 15 amino acids. The germline V gene has CDR1 SGHTA and CDR2 FQGTGA. After removal of 6 bases from V and 1 base from J, the junction contained 4 bases not matched to a gene. Here immunoSEQ multiplex PCR was the method, and the copy in TCRdb shows in-frame clones only, minus some. The table shows a few hundred thousand clones, with approximately 86% occurring only once. The source is a man aged 55 to 70 with acute or convalescent COVID-19. The rearrangement uses TRBV7-3 and TRBJ2-2; 8 nucleotides agree with TRBD1. The sample taken for sequencing was peripheral blood. The DNA of the CDR3 is TGTGCCAGCAGTTCCGGGACAGGGAACACCGGGGAGCTGTTTTTT. Its translation: CASSSGTGNTGELFF.